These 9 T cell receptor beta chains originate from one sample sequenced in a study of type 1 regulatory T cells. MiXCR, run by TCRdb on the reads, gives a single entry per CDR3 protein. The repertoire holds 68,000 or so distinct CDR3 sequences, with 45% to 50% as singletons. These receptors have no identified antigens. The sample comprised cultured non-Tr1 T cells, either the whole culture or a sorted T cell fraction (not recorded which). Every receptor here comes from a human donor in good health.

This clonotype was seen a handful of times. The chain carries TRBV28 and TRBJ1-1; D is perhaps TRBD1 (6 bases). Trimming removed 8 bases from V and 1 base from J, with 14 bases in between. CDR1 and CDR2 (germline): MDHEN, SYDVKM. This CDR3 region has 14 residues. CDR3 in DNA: TGTGCCAGCCGAGCGGTACAGGGGAACACTGAAGCTTTCTTT. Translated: CASRAVQGNTEAFF.

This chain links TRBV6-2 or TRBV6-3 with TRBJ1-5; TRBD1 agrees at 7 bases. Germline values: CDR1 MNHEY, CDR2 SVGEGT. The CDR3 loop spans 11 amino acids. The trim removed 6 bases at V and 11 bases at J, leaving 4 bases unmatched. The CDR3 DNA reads TGTGCCAGCAGCGACAGGGATGCCCAGCATTTT. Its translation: CASSDRDAQHF.

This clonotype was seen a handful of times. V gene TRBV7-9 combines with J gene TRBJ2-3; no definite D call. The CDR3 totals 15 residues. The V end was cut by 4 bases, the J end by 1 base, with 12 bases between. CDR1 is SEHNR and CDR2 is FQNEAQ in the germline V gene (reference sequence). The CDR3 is CASSSISPRTDTQYF. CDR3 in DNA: TGTGCCAGCAGCTCGATCTCGCCACGCACAGATACGCAGTATTTT.

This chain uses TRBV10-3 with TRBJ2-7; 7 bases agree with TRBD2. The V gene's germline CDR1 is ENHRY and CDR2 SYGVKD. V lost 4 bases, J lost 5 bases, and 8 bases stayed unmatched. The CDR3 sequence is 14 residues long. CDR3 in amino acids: CAISGAGTGHEQYF. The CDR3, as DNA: TGTGCCATCAGTGGAGCGGGAACAGGCCACGAGCAGTACTTC.

The CDR3, as DNA: TGTGCCAGCAGCTTAGTTGGCGGAACCCCCTACGAGCAGTACTTC. This translates into CASSLVGGTPYEQYF. The J gene is TRBJ2-7, the V gene TRBV7-8; no definite D call. CDR1 SGHVS and CDR2 FQNEAQ come from the germline V gene. The length of the CDR3 is 15 residues. Trimming took 1 base from V and 2 from J, leaving 12 bases between them. Full variable domain (missing parts from reference TRBV7-8 and TRBJ2-7): GAGVSQSPRYKVAKRGQDVALRCDPISGHVSLFWYQQALGQGPEFLTYFQNEAQLDKSGLPSDRFFAERPEGSVSTLKIQRTQQEDSAVYLCASSLVGGTPYEQYFGPGTRLTVT.

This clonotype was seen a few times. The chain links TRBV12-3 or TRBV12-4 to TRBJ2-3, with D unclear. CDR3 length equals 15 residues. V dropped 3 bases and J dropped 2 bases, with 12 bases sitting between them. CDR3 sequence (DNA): TGTGCCAGCAGTTTCCGGGCCAGCCACACAGATACGCAGTATTTT. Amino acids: CASSFRASHTDTQYF.

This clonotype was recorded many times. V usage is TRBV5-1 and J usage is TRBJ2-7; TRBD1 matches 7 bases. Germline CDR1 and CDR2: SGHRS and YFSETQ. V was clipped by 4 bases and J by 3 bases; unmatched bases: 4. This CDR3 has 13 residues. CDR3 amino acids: CASSRDSFYEQYF. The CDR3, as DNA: TGCGCCAGCAGCAGGGACAGTTTCTACGAGCAGTACTTC.

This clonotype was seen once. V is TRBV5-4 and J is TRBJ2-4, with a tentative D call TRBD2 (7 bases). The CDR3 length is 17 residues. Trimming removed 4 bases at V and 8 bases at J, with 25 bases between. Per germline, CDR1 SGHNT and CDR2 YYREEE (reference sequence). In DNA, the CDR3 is TGTGCCAGCAGCCCTACCCCTAACGGGGGGCGCAGCGACATTCAGTACTTC. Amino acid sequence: CASSPTPNGGRSDIQYF.

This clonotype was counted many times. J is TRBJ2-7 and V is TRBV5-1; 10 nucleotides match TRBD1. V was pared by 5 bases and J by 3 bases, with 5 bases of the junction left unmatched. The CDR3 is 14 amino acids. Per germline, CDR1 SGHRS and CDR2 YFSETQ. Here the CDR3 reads CASSYWTGGYEQYF. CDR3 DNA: TGCGCCAGCAGTTACTGGACAGGGGGCTACGAGCAGTACTTC.